What follows are 20 T cell receptor beta chains derived from one specimen sequenced in a study of T-cell reconstitution after alpha-beta-depleted transplantation in children. Library preparation (for TCRbeta) was performed with unique molecular identifiers. From the PCR reads, TCRdb called clonotypes with MiXCR, one entry per CDR3 protein. The table lists approximately 400,000 distinct CDR3 sequences, under 20% of them singletons. Source: PBMCs, mostly from graft donor cells, taken 360 days after TCRalphabeta/CD19-depleted stem cell transplant. Receptors originate from a boy in the first two years of life who had a stem cell transplant for Wiskott-Aldrich syndrome, so the T cells may come from the graft donor.

The CDR3 reads CASSDGGATLNTEAFF. The CDR3 nucleotides read TGTGCCAGCAGTGACGGGGGTGCGACCCTAAACACTGAAGCTTTCTTT. The chain couples TRBV25-1 to TRBJ1-1; the D gene is possibly TRBD1 (5 bases). From germline, CDR1 is MGHDK and CDR2 SYGVNS. The CDR3 length is 16 residues. V lost 3 bases and J lost 2, with 16 bases in between.

The rearrangement joins TRBV12-3 or TRBV12-4 to TRBJ2-2; D is possibly TRBD1 (5 bases). V shed 2 bases and J shed 4 bases, with 8 bases lying between them. There are 14 residues in the CDR3. In DNA, the CDR3 is TGTGCCAGCAGTTTAAAGGGGTCCACCGGGGAGCTGTTTTTT. Protein sequence: CASSLKGSTGELFF.

This clonotype was observed a handful of times. The chain has TRBV25-1 and TRBJ2-1; TRBD1 might be the D (6 bases). Deletions cut 1 base from V and 6 bases from J, with 13 bases between. The CDR3 loop spans 15 amino acids. Germline values: CDR1 MGHDK, CDR2 SYGVNS. In nucleotides, the CDR3 is TGTGCCAGCAGTGAATCGGACAGCCCAGTCAATGAGCAGTTCTTC. Translated: CASSESDSPVNEQFF.

The sample holds a few counts of this clonotype. The V gene is TRBV5-1, the J gene TRBJ1-5; D gene unclear. The CDR3 is made up of 17 amino acids. V was trimmed by 4 bases and J by 4 bases, leaving 21 bases between them. Germline CDR1 is SGHRS and CDR2 is YFSETQ. The CDR3 protein is CASSQSPSGLGNQPQHF. CDR3 DNA sequence: TGCGCCAGCAGCCAATCACCTTCTGGCCTCGGGAATCAGCCCCAGCATTTT.

This clonotype turned up a few times. This chain joins TRBV29-1 and TRBJ2-4, with unresolved D. CDR3 length: 14 residues. Trimming removed 6 bases from V and 8 bases from J, with 20 bases in between. CDR1 SQVTM and CDR2 ANQGSEA come from the germline V gene. The chain's CDR3 is CSVALRIPKDIQYF. The CDR3 DNA is TGCAGCGTGGCACTCAGGATCCCAAAGGACATTCAGTACTTC.

This clonotype was counted many times. This chain connects TRBV7-9 to TRBJ2-1, with unresolved D. The CDR3 is 11 amino acids. Trimming stripped 3 bases from V and 8 bases from J, with 5 bases between. Germline V gene data show CDR1 as SEHNR and CDR2 as FQNEAQ (reference sequence). The CDR3 coding sequence is TGTGCCAGCAGCTTTAAGGATGAGCAGTTCTTC. Its translation is CASSFKDEQFF.

This clonotype was observed a few times. The chain combines TRBV28 with TRBJ2-7; D gene ambiguous. Germline loops: CDR1 MDHEN, CDR2 SYDVKM. The germline V and J ends were trimmed by 6 bases and 2 bases, with 23 bases remaining between them. The CDR3 runs to 17 residues. The CDR3 DNA reads TGTGCCAGCAGACTCCTCCTGTCCGACGAACGGACCTACGAGCAGTACTTC. Its protein is CASRLLLSDERTYEQYF.

Comments on this clonotype: No conserved phenylalanine or tryptophan ends this CDR3, so it is likely a read error. J is TRBJ2-7 and V is TRBV7-9; possibly TRBD1 or TRBD2 for D (6 bases each). Germline values: CDR1 SEHNR, CDR2 FQNEAQ (reference sequence). Between the trimmed V and J ends, which lost 5 bases and 3 bases, there was a span of 17 bases. CDR3 size: 15 residues. CDR3 in DNA: TGTGCCAGCAGCATTACGGGGGCAGGGTACTACGAGCAGTACTCC. This translates into CASSITGAGYYEQYS.

This chain joins TRBV5-1 and TRBJ1-3, with TRBD1 as a possible D gene (5 bases). Germline V gene sequence: CDR1 SGHRS, CDR2 YFSETQ. V was trimmed by 2 bases and J by 2 bases, leaving 11 bases between them. This CDR3 spans 15 amino acids. The CDR3 spells CASSLPTVPGNTIYF. The CDR3 DNA is TGCGCCAGCAGCTTACCGACAGTTCCTGGAAACACCATATATTTT.

Only a few counts were recorded for this clonotype. This chain links TRBV28 with TRBJ1-6, with no clear D. Germline CDR1 MDHEN, CDR2 SYDVKM. Trimming removed 8 bases from V and 6 bases from J, with 17 bases in between. CDR3 length: 15 residues. CDR3 sequence: CASRLPAVTNSPLHF. As DNA, the CDR3 is TGTGCCAGCCGACTACCCGCTGTAACTAATTCACCCCTCCACTTT.

The genes are TRBV6-2 or TRBV6-3 and TRBJ2-1, with D perhaps TRBD2 (7 bases). The CDR3 contains 13 residues. Germline V gives CDR1 MNHEY, CDR2 SVGEGT. V gave up 2 bases and J gave up 8 bases, with 10 bases separating them. The CDR3 DNA is TGTGCCAGCAGTTACGTAGGGGGGGATGAGCAGTTCTTC. It specifies CASSYVGGDEQFF.

V is TRBV11-3 and J is TRBJ2-6, with D unresolved. The CDR3 is made up of 13 amino acids. The ends were cut back, 8 bases at V and 1 base at J, with 6 bases in the middle. CDR1 is SGHNT, CDR2 YENEEA, per germline. The CDR3 DNA reads as TGTGCCAGCTCAAAGTCTGGGGCCAACGTCCTGACTTTC. Translated: CASSKSGANVLTF.

The chain joins TRBV10-3 to TRBJ1-6, with D tentatively TRBD1 (5 bases). The germline V and J ends were trimmed by 2 bases and 0 bases, with 11 bases remaining between them. The CDR3 runs 17 residues. CDR1 is ENHRY, CDR2 SYGVKD, per germline. The CDR3 spells CAISEAGTSSYNSPLHF. The CDR3 nucleotides are TGTGCCATCAGTGAGGCGGGGACCAGCTCCTATAATTCACCCCTCCACTTT.

This clonotype was counted between two and nine times. V and J are TRBV11-2 and TRBJ2-1, with 8 positions matching TRBD2. The germline V gene encodes CDR1 SGHAT and CDR2 FQNNGV. With 2 bases clipped from V and 3 bases from J, the junction kept 3 bases outside the gene matches. The CDR3 consists of 15 residues. CDR3 coding DNA: TGTGCCAGCAGCTTATACGCGGGGGGCTACAATGAGCAGTTCTTC. Protein: CASSLYAGGYNEQFF.

This rearrangement joins TRBV27 to TRBJ2-1; 7 positions agree with TRBD1. V shed 3 bases, J shed 7 bases, and the junction held 12 bases outside the gene matches. Germline CDR1 MNHEY, CDR2 SMNVEV (reference sequence). The CDR3 loop spans 16 amino acids. CDR3 region: CASSFEGQASENEQFF. In DNA form, the CDR3 reads TGTGCCAGCAGTTTCGAAGGACAGGCAAGTGAGAATGAGCAGTTCTTC.

This clonotype was counted only a few times. The gene calls are TRBV7-2 and TRBJ2-2; D unresolved. Germline-derived CDR1 and CDR2 are SGHTA and FQGNSA. Trimming pared 8 bases from V and 5 bases from J, leaving 18 bases between. The CDR3 extends over 15 amino acids. CDR3 loop: CASGLTVGSTGELFF. The CDR3 coding sequence is TGTGCCAGCGGCCTTACGGTGGGGTCTACCGGGGAGCTGTTTTTT.

This clonotype was seen a few times. The chain links TRBV10-3 to TRBJ2-2; D ambiguous. The V gene's germline CDR1 is ENHRY and CDR2 SYGVKD. This CDR3 contains 13 residues. The V end was cut by 0 bases, the J end by 5 bases, with 4 bases between. The CDR3 spells CAISESETGELFF. In DNA, the CDR3 is TGTGCCATCAGTGAGTCGGAGACCGGGGAGCTGTTTTTT.

CDR3 loop: CASSSLGGGADTQYF. The DNA of the CDR3 is TGCGCCAGCAGCTCTTTGGGCGGGGGGGCAGATACGCAGTATTTT. The chain recombines TRBV5-1 with TRBJ2-3; TRBD2 aligns across 9 bases. The germline gives CDR1 SGHRS, CDR2 YFSETQ. The trim removed 3 bases at V and 4 bases at J, leaving 6 bases unmatched. This CDR3 region has 15 residues.

This clonotype occurred a few times. The chain links TRBV11-1 to TRBJ2-1, with 9 nucleotides matching TRBD2. The V gene's germline CDR1 is SGHAT and CDR2 FQDESV (reference sequence). The CDR3 length is 19 residues. With V trimmed by 6 bases and J by 2 bases, 17 bases remained unmatched. As DNA, the CDR3 is TGTGCCAGCAGTTTTACGCGGCTTAGACTAGCGGTACCCTACAATGAGCAGTTCTTC. Protein product: CASSFTRLRLAVPYNEQFF.

The rearrangement uses TRBV4-1 and TRBJ2-1; D might be TRBD1 (6 bases). Germline CDR1 and CDR2: MGHRA and YSYEKL. CDR3 size: 13 residues. V shed 3 bases and J shed 5 bases, with 8 bases lying between them. CDR3 loop: CASSQYRDNEQFF. CDR3 nucleotides: TGCGCCAGCAGCCAGTACAGGGACAATGAGCAGTTCTTC.